This T cell receptor (beta chain) stems from a study of blood T cell repertoires in COVID-19. Whole-study context: Nucleic acid was either cDNA or gDNA, and it came from T cells, B-cell-depleted T cells, or PBMCs.

V dropped 5 bases and J dropped 9; count of bases not matched to a gene: 12. CDR1 is SEHNR, CDR2 FQNEAQ, per germline (reference sequence). The CDR3 runs to 15 residues. Study processing details: Amplification of reference gene primers provided the estimated nucleated cell counts. Sequencing was performed with immunoSEQ multiplex PCR; in TCRdb, only in-frame clones are kept and a portion is missing. V and J calls plus clone size are reproduced from that table; the DNA served to infer D and trimming. This sample has 250,000 to 350,000 clones, with about 85% found just once. Participants, 18 to 89 years old, spanned about 26 US areas. Each participant's cohort was designated according to participant-reported clinical history.

J is TRBJ2-1 and V is TRBV7-9, with 8 bases lining up with TRBD2. This TCR derives from a woman in her thirties who had recovered from COVID-19. The sample comprised PBMCs or T cells enriched from blood (not recorded which). CDR3 sequence: CASSQAGDHRGEQFF. Written as DNA, the CDR3 is TGTGCCAGCAGCCAAGCGGGGGACCACCGGGGTGAGCAGTTCTTC.